Listed below are T cell receptor beta chains from one sample, sequenced in a study of shared clonotypes between healthy human individuals. Here immunoSEQ multiplex PCR was the method, and the copy in TCRdb shows in-frame clones only, minus some. The table records approximately 700,000 clones, about 80% of them present only once. Sequencing was carried out using memory CD4+ T cells sorted from blood. The receptors were gathered from a woman in her 30s in good health. Each CDR3 is given with its conserved first and last residue. A D gene is named only where the DNA matches it firmly. Size tells how often a clone was seen (once, few, many) or the class of an expanded clone, and some rows leave it out.

D gene | J gene | CDR3 length | clone size | V gene | CDR3 DNA | CDR3 protein
NA | TRBJ2-2 | 12 | NA | TRBV5-1 | TGCGCCAGCAGCTTGAGAGTCGGGGAGCTGTTTTTT | CASSLRVGELFF
TRBD2 | TRBJ2-3 | 16 | NA | TRBV18 | TGTGCCAGCTCACCAAGGGCTAGCGGGAAAACAGATACGCAGTATTTT | CASSPRASGKTDTQYF
NA | TRBJ2-7 | 13 | NA | TRBV30 | TGTGCCTGGACGCGGGACAGTCCCTACGAGCAGTACTTC | CAWTRDSPYEQYF
NA | TRBJ2-7 | 14 | NA | TRBV28 | TGTGCCAGCAGTCATCGGGACGGCTTGCGGGAGCAGTACTTC | CASSHRDGLREQYF
NA | TRBJ2-5 | 13 | NA | TRBV5-1 | TGCGCCAGCAGCTTGCAAGGGCTGGAGACCCAGTACTTC | CASSLQGLETQYF
NA | TRBJ2-5 | 11 | once | TRBV6-6 | TGTGCCAGCAGTTACCAAGAGACCCAGTACTTC | CASSYQETQYF
TRBD1 | TRBJ1-1 | 13 | NA | TRBV30 | TGTGCCTGGGTCAGGGGGTCGGACACTGAAGCTTTCTTT | CAWVRGSDTEAFF
TRBD1 | TRBJ2-5 | 16 | NA | TRBV18 | TGTGCCAGCTCAGGAAACCGGGACAGGGGTTTCGAGACCCAGTACTTC | CASSGNRDRGFETQYF
NA | TRBJ2-7 | 17 | NA | TRBV7-9 | TGTGCCAGCAGCCCCATCGTGAGACGGGTGCGCTCCTACGAGCAGTACTTC | CASSPIVRRVRSYEQYF
TRBD2 | TRBJ2-7 | 14 | NA | TRBV11-3 | TGTGCCAGCAGCTTACCTGGGAGGGCCGCCGAGCAGTACTTC | CASSLPGRAAEQYF
TRBD1 | TRBJ1-4 | 12 | NA | TRBV29-1 | TGCAGCGTTCGACAGGGTGCTGAAAAACTGTTTTTT | CSVRQGAEKLFF
NA | TRBJ2-7 | 15 | NA | TRBV7-2 | TGTGCCAGCAGCTTTGGAGGTTATGGGACCTACGAGCAGTACTTC | CASSFGGYGTYEQYF
TRBD2 | TRBJ2-7 | 16 | few | TRBV5-6 | TGTGCCAGCAGCTACGGACTAGCGGATAACTCCTACGAGCAGTACTTC | CASSYGLADNSYEQYF
NA | TRBJ1-6 | 16 | NA | TRBV27 | TGTGCCAGCAGCCTGATCGGTCCCTCCTATAATTCACCCCTCCACTTT | CASSLIGPSYNSPLHF
NA | TRBJ1-1 | 13 | NA | TRBV28 | TGTGCCAGCATCTACCCGGGAGCTACTGAAGCTTTCTTT | CASIYPGATEAFF
TRBD1 | TRBJ2-5 | 15 | NA | TRBV6-1 | TGTGCCAGCAGTGAATCCGCAGGGGGCCAAGAGACCCAGTACTTC | CASSESAGGQETQYF
TRBD2 | TRBJ2-5 | 13 | NA | TRBV6-6 | TGTGCCAGCCTTTCTAGCGGGAGAGAGACCCAGTACTTC | CASLSSGRETQYF
TRBD1 | TRBJ1-4 | 15 | NA | TRBV6-5 | TGTGCCAGCATCGTCCGGGACAGGACTAATGAAAAACTGTTTTTT | CASIVRDRTNEKLFF
TRBD2 | TRBJ2-2 | 14 | NA | TRBV28 | TGTGCCAGCAAACGGGGAGGGTCTACCGGGGAGCTGTTTTTT | CASKRGGSTGELFF
NA | TRBJ1-3 | 17 | NA | TRBV6-1 | TGTGCCAGCAGTGTCAGCAGGGGATTCCTCTCTGGAAACACCATATATTTT | CASSVSRGFLSGNTIYF
NA | TRBJ2-6 | 14 | NA | TRBV5-1 | TGCGCCAGCTGGGACGTCTCTGGGGCCAACGTCCTGACTTTC | CASWDVSGANVLTF
NA | TRBJ2-7 | 13 | once | TRBV5-1 | TGCGCCAGCAGCTTGGCCGTTACGGGTCCGCCGTACTTC | CASSLAVTGPPYF
NA | TRBJ2-3 | 12 | NA | TRBV29-1 | TGCAGCGGTCAAGAAAACACAGATACGCAGTATTTT | CSGQENTDTQYF
TRBD1 | TRBJ2-7 | 14 | NA | TRBV28 | TGTGCCAGCAGTTTTACCGGGACAGGGGCCGAGCAGTACTTC | CASSFTGTGAEQYF
TRBD2 | TRBJ2-1 | 15 | NA | TRBV28 | TGTGCCAGCAGTTTAAGATTAGCGGGGCACAATGAGCAGTTCTTC | CASSLRLAGHNEQFF
TRBD1 | TRBJ2-3 | 17 | NA | TRBV2 | TGTGCCAGCAGTGGATGGACAGGGGGGCTGGGGTTAGATACGCAGTATTTT | CASSGWTGGLGLDTQYF
NA | TRBJ1-1 | 15 | NA | TRBV5-1 | TGCGCCAGCAGCTTGGCCTCGGACAGGAACACTGAAGCTTTCTTT | CASSLASDRNTEAFF
TRBD1 | TRBJ1-1 | 13 | NA | TRBV6-1 | TGTGCCAGCAGTGATGGGGGACAGGGTAAAGCTTTCTTT | CASSDGGQGKAFF
NA | TRBJ2-1 | 13 | NA | TRBV7-9 | TGTGCCAGCAGCCTACGTTCGGGCAATGAGCAGTTCTTC | CASSLRSGNEQFF
TRBD2 | TRBJ2-1 | 16 | NA | TRBV28 | TGTGCCAGCACCGACGGGGGGGCGAGCTCCTACAATGAGCAGTTCTTC | CASTDGGASSYNEQFF
TRBD2 | TRBJ2-4 | 18 | NA | TRBV30 | TGTGCCTGGAGCGTATCTAGCGGGAGTAAGGGAGCCAAAAACATTCAGTACTTC | CAWSVSSGSKGAKNIQYF
NA | TRBJ1-2 | 14 | once | TRBV5-6 | TGTGCCAGCAGCTTGCGACAGGCTTCCTATGGCTACACCTTC | CASSLRQASYGYTF
NA | TRBJ2-3 | 15 | NA | TRBV28 | TGTGCCAGCTGTACCGGGCAGTATGGCACAGATACGCAGTATTTT | CASCTGQYGTDTQYF
NA | TRBJ2-1 | 14 | NA | TRBV6-5 | TGTGCCAGCCAAAACAGGGCGTCCTACAATGAGCAGTTCTTC | CASQNRASYNEQFF
TRBD2 | TRBJ2-1 | 15 | NA | TRBV19 | TGTGCCAGTACATCCGGGACTAGCGGGAGTTCAGAGCAGTTCTTC | CASTSGTSGSSEQFF
TRBD1 | TRBJ2-5 | 13 | once | TRBV7-6 | TGTGCCAGCAGCTACGGGACAGAAGAGACCCAGTACTTC | CASSYGTEETQYF
TRBD1 | TRBJ2-1 | 16 | NA | TRBV9 | TGTGCCAGCAGCTTCGGACAGGCGAGGGGTTACAATGAGCAGTTCTTC | CASSFGQARGYNEQFF
NA | TRBJ2-7 | 13 | NA | TRBV28 | TGTGCCAGCAGTTTCGGGCCGAATTACGAGCAGTACTTC | CASSFGPNYEQYF
TRBD1 | TRBJ2-2 | 17 | NA | TRBV10-3 | TGTGCCATCAGCAGCCGACCGGGACAGATGAACACCGGGGAGCTGTTTTTT | CAISSRPGQMNTGELFF
TRBD2 | TRBJ2-7 | 13 | NA | TRBV2 | TGTGCCAGCAGTAAGCGGGAGACGGCCGAGCAGTACTTC | CASSKRETAEQYF
NA | TRBJ2-3 | 14 | NA | TRBV10-1 | TGCGCCAGCAGCCCGGGACACGGTCCTAATACGCAGTATTTT | CASSPGHGPNTQYF
NA | TRBJ2-7 | 14 | NA | TRBV5-4 | TGTGCCAGCTCGACCGCGGGGCCACGTAACGAGCAGTACTTC | CASSTAGPRNEQYF
NA | TRBJ2-3 | 15 | NA | TRBV5-1 | TGCGCCAGCAGCTTGCAGGAACCGGGCCAAGATACGCAGTATTTT | CASSLQEPGQDTQYF
NA | TRBJ2-1 | 10 | NA | TRBV29-1 | TGCAGCGTGGCATACAATGAGCAGTTCTTC | CSVAYNEQFF
TRBD1 | TRBJ1-4 | 15 | NA | TRBV27 | TGTGCCAGCCGCTTTAAGGCAGGGGGCTTAGAGAAACTGTTTTTT | CASRFKAGGLEKLFF
TRBD2 | TRBJ2-7 | 14 | NA | TRBV19 | TGTGCCAGTAGCACTAGCGGAGCCTCCTACGAGCAGTACTTC | CASSTSGASYEQYF
TRBD2 | TRBJ2-7 | 15 | few | TRBV27 | TGTGCCAGCAGTTTACGCGCAGCGGGAGGGTGGGAGCAGTACTTC | CASSLRAAGGWEQYF
TRBD2 | TRBJ2-2 | 15 | NA | TRBV28 | TGTGCCAGCAGGACTAGCGGGAGCGGAACCGGGGAGCTGTTTTTT | CASRTSGSGTGELFF
NA | TRBJ1-2 | 12 | NA | TRBV29-1 | TGCAGCGTTGTTGGGGGTTCACATGGCTACACCTTC | CSVVGGSHGYTF
NA | TRBJ2-2 | 12 | few | TRBV11-1 | TGTGCCAGCACAGAGGACACCGGGGAGCTGTTTTTT | CASTEDTGELFF
TRBD2 | TRBJ2-1 | 15 | once | TRBV6-5 | TGTGCCAGCAGGCCTCCCCGGGGGGGTAACCATGAGCAGTTCTTC | CASRPPRGGNHEQFF
TRBD2 | TRBJ2-7 | 15 | NA | TRBV7-9 | TGTGCCAGCAGCTTAGGGAGCGGGGGACTGTACGAGCAGTACTTC | CASSLGSGGLYEQYF
NA | TRBJ1-5 | 11 | NA | TRBV28 | TGTGCCAGCAGTTGGGGCGGCCTCCAGCATTTT | CASSWGGLQHF